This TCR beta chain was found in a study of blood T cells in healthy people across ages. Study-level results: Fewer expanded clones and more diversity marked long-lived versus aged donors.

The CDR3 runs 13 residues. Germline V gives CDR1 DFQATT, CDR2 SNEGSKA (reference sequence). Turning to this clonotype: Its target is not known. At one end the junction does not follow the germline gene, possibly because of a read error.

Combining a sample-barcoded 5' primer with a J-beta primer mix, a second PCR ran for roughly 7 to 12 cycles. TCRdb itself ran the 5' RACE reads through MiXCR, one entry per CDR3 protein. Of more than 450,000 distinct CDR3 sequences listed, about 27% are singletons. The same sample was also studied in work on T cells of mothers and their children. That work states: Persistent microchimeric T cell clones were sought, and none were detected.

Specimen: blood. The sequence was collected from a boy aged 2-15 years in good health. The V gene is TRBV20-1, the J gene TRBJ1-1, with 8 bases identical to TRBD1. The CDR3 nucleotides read TGCAGTGCAGTACGACAGGGGAACGCTGAAGCTTTCTTT. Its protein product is CSAVRQGNAEAFF.